This T cell receptor beta chain was profiled in a study of T cell responses to AZD1222 COVID-19 vaccine. Whole-study results and caveats: There were vaccine-associated CD4 TCRs across spike, dominant at 160-218 and 743-854. Variant regions that are unmutated are reportedly the target of nearly half of spike-specific TCRs. No day 14 peak samples; only post-peak repertoires were characterized.

Sequencing used immunoSEQ multiplex PCR; TCRdb keeps in-frame clones, though not all of them. The repertoire holds 85,000 to 90,000 clones, with about 92% as singletons. This clone has just one count. Antigen specificity is unknown. There are 14 residues in the CDR3. Between the trimmed V and J ends, which lost 6 bases and 1 base, there was a span of 12 bases. Germline V lookup: CDR1 MNHNY, CDR2 SVGAGI (reference sequence). The chain is built from TRBV6-6 and TRBJ1-1, with D unclear. The clonotype originates from an adult in good health. The sequencing here drew on peripheral blood, taken on day 0 of AZD1222 vaccination. CDR3 DNA: TGTGCCAGCAGCCCCCAGCACACGAACACTGAAGCTTTCTTT. This codes for CASSPQHTNTEAFF.